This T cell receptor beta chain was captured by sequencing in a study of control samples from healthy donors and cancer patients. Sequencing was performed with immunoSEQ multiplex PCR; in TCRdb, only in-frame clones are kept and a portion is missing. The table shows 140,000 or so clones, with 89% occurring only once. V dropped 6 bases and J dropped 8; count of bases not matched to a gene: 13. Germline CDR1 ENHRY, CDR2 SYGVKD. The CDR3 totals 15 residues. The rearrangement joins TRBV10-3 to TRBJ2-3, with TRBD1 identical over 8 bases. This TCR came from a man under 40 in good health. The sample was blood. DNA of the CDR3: TGTGCCATCAGGAGGTTCAGGGGGCCCCGAGGTACGCAGTATTTT. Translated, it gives CAIRRFRGPRGTQYF.